Listed here are 21 T cell receptor beta chains from one sample, sequenced in a study of shared clonotypes between healthy human individuals. Sequencing was performed with immunoSEQ multiplex PCR; in TCRdb, only in-frame clones are kept and a portion is missing. The sample lists roughly 1.4 million clones; less than 99% were seen once. Material: naive CD4+ T cells sorted from blood. Stated subset: CD45RA+ positively selected. The receptors were sampled from a man aged 25-40 years in good health.

Note on this clone: The sample holds other DNA sequences that translate to the same CDR3. The chain uses TRBV5-1 and TRBJ2-3; the D is unclear. The CDR3 runs to 15 residues. Germline-derived CDR1 and CDR2 are SGHRS and YFSETQ. The ends were cut back, 0 bases at V and 0 bases at J, with 8 bases in the middle. The CDR3 nucleotides read TGCGCCAGCAGCTTGGATGGCACTAGCACAGATACGCAGTATTTT. Translation: CASSLDGTSTDTQYF.

The chain uses TRBV5-1 and TRBJ2-5, with 10 nucleotides matching TRBD2. V gave up 4 bases and J gave up 4 bases; unmatched junction bases: 10. Germline CDR1 is SGHRS and CDR2 is YFSETQ. CDR3 length: 16 residues. CDR3 sequence (DNA): TGCGCCAGCAGCCCGGGAGCGGGAGGGCCTGGAGAGACCCAGTACTTC. Its translation is CASSPGAGGPGETQYF.

The chain uses TRBV30 and TRBJ1-1; no definite D call. The CDR3 length is 11 residues. From germline, CDR1 is GTSNPN and CDR2 SVGIG (reference sequence). Deletions cut 4 bases from V and 5 bases from J, with 8 bases between. CDR3 bases: TGTGCCTGGATCCGTGCGACTGAAGCTTTCTTT. Translating it yields CAWIRATEAFF.

The chain has TRBV7-9 and TRBJ1-3; 7 nucleotides match TRBD1. The germline V gene encodes CDR1 SEHNR and CDR2 FQNEAQ (reference sequence). CDR3 length equals 14 residues. The J segment lost 7 bases and the V segment lost 5 bases, leaving 8 bases of the junction unmatched. This chain's CDR3 is CASSIPGTDNTIYF. The CDR3 nucleotides are TGTGCCAGCAGCATCCCCGGGACAGACAACACCATATATTTT.

The chain recombines TRBV15 with TRBJ2-7; the D is unclear. The germline CDR1 and CDR2 sequences are LNHNV and YYDKDF (reference sequence). Trimming removed 5 bases at V and 3 bases at J, with 20 bases between. The CDR3 covers 16 residues. CDR3 in amino acids: CATSPSIGPKGYEQYF. As DNA, the CDR3 is TGTGCCACCAGCCCATCCATAGGGCCAAAGGGCTACGAGCAGTACTTC.

This chain links TRBV5-1 with TRBJ2-1; 9 bases line up with TRBD2. CDR1 and CDR2 (germline): SGHRS, YFSETQ. The junction had 6 bases not matched to a gene; V was cut back by 2 bases and J by 3 bases. The CDR3 contains 16 residues. The CDR3 DNA sequence: TGCGCCAGCAGCTTAGGCGGGAGGGCCCACTACAATGAGCAGTTCTTC. It translates to CASSLGGRAHYNEQFF.

The sample holds one count of this clone. The V and J genes are TRBV6-4 and TRBJ1-5; no clear D gene. V was shortened by 3 bases and J by 7 bases, with 10 bases between the two germline ends. The CDR3 is 13 amino acids. CDR1 and CDR2 (germline): MRHNA, SNTAGT. CDR3 DNA: TGTGCCAGCAGTGAAGGGCCACTGCAGCCCCAGCATTTT. Translating it yields CASSEGPLQPQHF.

The J gene is TRBJ2-7, the V gene TRBV2; no clear D. The CDR3 covers 13 residues. V was shortened by 11 bases and J by 2 bases, with 16 bases between the two germline ends. Germline V gene sequence: CDR1 SNHLY, CDR2 FYNNEI. The CDR3 protein is CAGNSGPTYEQYF. The CDR3 coding sequence is TGTGCCGGTAACTCCGGGCCAACCTACGAGCAGTACTTC.

This chain links TRBV6-5 with TRBJ2-1; 9 bases agree with TRBD2. Losses at the gene ends were 2 bases for V and 7 bases for J; bases not matched to a gene: 3. The CDR3 sequence is 14 residues long. Per the germline V gene, CDR1 is MNHEY and CDR2 is SVGAGI. This chain's CDR3 is CASSYAGGPNEQFF. CDR3 nucleotides: TGTGCCAGCAGTTACGCGGGAGGGCCAAATGAGCAGTTCTTC.

J is TRBJ2-1 and V is TRBV11-3; 7 nucleotides match TRBD2. Germline CDR1 is SGHNT and CDR2 is YENEEA. The length of the CDR3 is 12 residues. Trimming removed 8 bases from V and 6 bases from J; junction bases left unmatched: 4. CDR3 sequence: CASGRTSNEQFF. The DNA of the CDR3 is TGTGCCAGCGGAAGGACTAGCAATGAGCAGTTCTTC.

CDR3 sequence (DNA): TGTGCCAGCAGGGGGACTTCCGACTATGGCTACACCTTC. Residues: CASRGTSDYGYTF. The gene calls are TRBV2 and TRBJ1-2; D possibly corresponds to TRBD1 (5 bases). Germline assignment: CDR1 SNHLY and CDR2 FYNNEI. The V and J ends lost 6 bases and 3 bases respectively, with 11 bases between them. The CDR3 is 13 residues long.

The genes are TRBV6-1 and TRBJ2-7; TRBD1 matches at 9 bases. J lost 2 bases, V lost 3 bases, and 11 bases had no gene match. Per germline, CDR1 MNHNS and CDR2 SASEGT. CDR3 length: 17 amino acids. CDR3 in DNA: TGTGCCAGCAGTGACCCCGATATAGACAGGGGGACCTACGAGCAGTACTTC. Translation gives CASSDPDIDRGTYEQYF.

DNA of the CDR3: TGTGCCAGCTCACGACCTGGGGTAATACAAGAGACCCAGTACTTC. Its translation: CASSRPGVIQETQYF. The J gene is TRBJ2-5, the V gene TRBV18; D is ambiguous. Per the germline V gene, CDR1 is KGHSH and CDR2 is LQKENI. CDR3 size: 15 residues. V was clipped by 4 bases and J by 2 bases, with 14 bases between them.

This rearrangement joins TRBV28 to TRBJ1-5, with D perhaps matching TRBD1 (6 bases). Germline-derived CDR1 and CDR2 are MDHEN and SYDVKM. V lost 10 bases and J lost 3, with 10 bases in between. The CDR3 extends over 12 amino acids. This CDR3 reads CATDRYNQPQHF. DNA for the CDR3: TGTGCCACCGACAGGTACAATCAGCCCCAGCATTTT.

The genes are TRBV25-1 and TRBJ2-1; D not certain. Trimming left V 10 bases short and J 9 bases short, with 19 bases between. CDR1 and CDR2 from the germline V gene are MGHDK and SYGVNS. The CDR3 runs to 13 residues. The CDR3 is CAITACSVCEQFF. CDR3 coding DNA: TGTGCCATCACGGCCTGCTCTGTTTGTGAGCAGTTCTTC. Based on the CDR3 plus reference TRBV25-1 and TRBJ2-1, the full variable domain is EADIYQTPRYLVIGTGKKITLECSQTMGHDKMYWYQQDPGMELHLIHYSYGVNSTEKGDLSSESTVSRIRTEHFPLTLESARPSHTSQYLCAITACSVCEQFFGPGTRLTVL.

The chain combines TRBV14 with TRBJ1-5; the D gene is possibly TRBD1 (5 bases). This CDR3 is 16 amino acids long. Germline V gene lookup returns CDR1 SGHDN and CDR2 FVKESK. V was trimmed by 1 base and J by 3 bases, leaving 13 bases between them. CDR3 residues: CASSQGKGDLNQPQHF. The CDR3 bases are TGTGCCAGCAGCCAAGGAAAAGGGGATCTCAATCAGCCCCAGCATTTT.

The chain employs TRBV30 and TRBJ2-3, with D unresolved. CDR1 is GTSNPN, CDR2 SVGIG, per germline (reference sequence). The CDR3 runs 13 residues. Trimming took off 4 bases at V and 0 bases at J, with 8 bases between the two ends. The CDR3 DNA reads as TGTGCCTGGATCATCGCTAGCACAGATACGCAGTATTTT. This sequence encodes CAWIIASTDTQYF. The full variable domain, its missing parts supplied by reference TRBV30 and TRBJ2-3, is SQTIHQWPATLVQPVGSPLSLECTVEGTSNPNLYWYRQAAGRGLQLLFYSVGIGQISSEVPQNLSASRPQDRQFILSSKKLLLSDSGFYLCAWIIASTDTQYFGPGTRLTVL.

The chain carries TRBV6-5 and TRBJ2-7; D is unresolved. The germline V gene has CDR1 MNHEY and CDR2 SVGAGI. The CDR3 contains 14 residues. Between the trimmed V and J ends, which lost 7 bases and 2 bases, there was a span of 15 bases. This chain's CDR3 is CASTSLSAAYEQYF. In nucleotides, the CDR3 is TGTGCCAGCACCTCGCTCTCGGCAGCCTACGAGCAGTACTTC.

The chain has TRBV5-6 and TRBJ1-2; D remains unclear. V lost 3 bases and J lost 8, with 14 bases in between. From germline, CDR1 is SGHDT and CDR2 YYEEEE. The CDR3 contains 13 residues. Here the CDR3 DNA reads TGTGCCAGCAGCTCAAGGGTTAGCCAGGGCTACACCTTC. Residues: CASSSRVSQGYTF.

V usage is TRBV12-5 and J usage is TRBJ2-2; 9 nucleotides line up with TRBD2. Germline V lookup: CDR1 LGHNT, CDR2 FRNRAP. This CDR3 comprises 17 residues. Losses at the gene ends were 4 bases for V and 4 bases for J; bases not matched to a gene: 10. The CDR3 region is CASGSSSVAGATGELFF. CDR3 DNA sequence: TGTGCTAGTGGTTCTTCATCCGTAGCGGGAGCCACCGGGGAGCTGTTTTTT.

The chain has TRBV28 and TRBJ2-7; the match to TRBD2 covers 11 bases. This CDR3 region has 16 residues. Trimming took 5 bases from V and 3 from J; bases not matched to a gene: 9. Per the germline V gene, CDR1 is MDHEN and CDR2 is SYDVKM. The DNA of the CDR3 is TGTGCCAGCAGTGGGACCAGGACTAGCGGGCTCTACGAGCAGTACTTC. This translates into CASSGTRTSGLYEQYF.